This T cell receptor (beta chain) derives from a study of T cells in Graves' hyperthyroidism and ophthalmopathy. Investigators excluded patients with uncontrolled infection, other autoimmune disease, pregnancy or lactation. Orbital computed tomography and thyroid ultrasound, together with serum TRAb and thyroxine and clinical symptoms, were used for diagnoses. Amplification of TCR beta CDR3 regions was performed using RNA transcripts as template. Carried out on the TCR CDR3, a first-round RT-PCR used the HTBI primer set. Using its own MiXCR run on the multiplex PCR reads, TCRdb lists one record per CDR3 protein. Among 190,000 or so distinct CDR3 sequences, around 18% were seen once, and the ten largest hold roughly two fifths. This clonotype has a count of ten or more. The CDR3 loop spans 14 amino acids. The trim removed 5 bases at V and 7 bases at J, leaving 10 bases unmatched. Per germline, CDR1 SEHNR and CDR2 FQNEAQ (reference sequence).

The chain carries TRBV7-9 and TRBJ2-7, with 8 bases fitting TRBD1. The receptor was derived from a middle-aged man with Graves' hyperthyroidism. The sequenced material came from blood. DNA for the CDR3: TGTGCCAGCAGCAATCGGACAGGGCCAGGGGAGCAGTACTTC. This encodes CASSNRTGPGEQYF.